What follows describes a single T cell receptor (beta chain). Antigen unknown. This CDR3 is 17 amino acids long. The germline V gene encodes CDR1 ENHRY and CDR2 SYGVKD. Germline trimming cut 4 bases from V and 3 bases from J; bases unmatched to any gene: 10. The record originates from a study of T cell repertoires in cytomegalovirus infection. Study-level results: Ex vivo responses were dominated by HLA-C-restricted CMV-specific TCR beta clonotypes.

Each CDR3 protein gets one entry after TCRdb re-called the reads with MiXCR. The sample includes around 710,000 distinct CDR3 sequences, about 28% of them seen just once. This clonotype was sampled from a human donor in good health (CMV status not recorded). Some clones in this sample may be carry-over from other donors' samples. The chain employs TRBV10-3 and TRBJ2-3; 10 bases align to TRBD2. The sequences come from cultured CD8+ T cells from PBMCs, collected from culture after CMV antigen stimulation. The CDR3 bases are TGTGCCATCAGTGGGCCGGGACTAGCGCGAGGTACAGATACGCAGTATTTT. Translating gives CAISGPGLARGTDTQYF.